Shown below are 26 T cell receptor beta chains from a single sample sequenced in a study of blood T cell repertoires in COVID-19. Profiled with immunoSEQ multiplex PCR; TCRdb holds only in-frame clones, not every one. The sample comprises about 280,000 clones, about 89% of which are singletons, and approximately 10% rests with the top ten. The sample comprised peripheral blood. These receptors all stem from a man aged 40-55 years with active or convalescent COVID-19.

The chain carries TRBV13 and TRBJ2-7, with TRBD2 matching 11 bases. The V and J ends lost 4 bases and 7 bases, in that order; junction bases with no gene match: 6. CDR1 is PRHDT and CDR2 is FYEKMQ in the germline V gene (reference sequence). The CDR3 extends over 14 amino acids. CDR3 DNA: TGTGCCAGCAGCTCACTAGCGGGAGTAGGAGAGCAGTACTTC. This gives the protein CASSSLAGVGEQYF.

This chain connects TRBV24-1 to TRBJ2-5; 13 nucleotides agree with TRBD2. CDR3 length equals 16 residues. Germline V gives CDR1 KGHDR, CDR2 SFDVKD. J gave up 4 bases and V 4 bases, and 5 bases lay outside the gene matches. The CDR3, as DNA: TGTGCCACCAGTGACCACACTAGCGGGAGGGGAGAGACCCAGTACTTC. Its translation: CATSDHTSGRGETQYF.

V usage is TRBV27 and J usage is TRBJ2-5; D is uncertain. Germline V gene sequence: CDR1 MNHEY, CDR2 SMNVEV (reference sequence). The V and J ends lost 5 bases and 7 bases respectively, with 14 bases between them. The CDR3 is 13 residues long. CDR3 bases: TGTGCCAGCAGTATTGCCAACTCTTGGACCCAGTACTTC. Encoded protein: CASSIANSWTQYF.

The chain has TRBV3-1 (or the pseudogene TRBV3-2) and TRBJ2-7; D remains unclear. CDR1 is LGHDT and CDR2 is YNNKEL in the germline V gene (reference sequence). Trimming pared 1 base from V and 0 bases from J, leaving 7 bases between. This CDR3 region has 14 residues. The CDR3 DNA follows: TGTGCCAGCAGCCAAGGGGCCCTCTCCTACGAGCAGTACTTC. Its translation: CASSQGALSYEQYF.

The table lists this clone with a few counts. CDR3 nucleotides: TGTGCCACCAGCAGAGATAACAGGGGTCCCACTGAAGCTTTCTTT. Translating it yields CATSRDNRGPTEAFF. The genes are TRBV15 and TRBJ1-1; 7 nucleotides align to TRBD1. Germline CDR1 is LNHNV and CDR2 is YYDKDF (reference sequence). The CDR3 sequence is 15 residues long. V lost 0 bases and J lost 4; bases outside the gene matches: 5.

V is TRBV24-1 and J is TRBJ1-4; 9 nucleotides match TRBD1. V lost 11 bases and J lost 8; bases outside the gene matches: 8. Germline V gene data show CDR1 as KGHDR and CDR2 as SFDVKD. The CDR3 is 13 residues long. The chain's CDR3 is CASNRGPGEKLFF. CDR3 DNA: TGTGCCAGCAACAGGGGGCCAGGAGAAAAACTGTTTTTT.

The chain joins TRBV30 to TRBJ2-1, with 13 bases lining up with TRBD2. V shed 1 base and J 4 bases; nucleotides not matched to a gene: 10. The V gene's germline CDR1 is GTSNPN and CDR2 SVGIG (reference sequence). The CDR3 totals 18 residues. CDR3 in amino acids: CAWSGGGLGLAGYNEQFF. CDR3 bases: TGTGCCTGGAGTGGAGGGGGGCTGGGACTAGCGGGGTACAATGAGCAGTTCTTC.

J is TRBJ1-2 and V is TRBV18; perhaps TRBD1 as D (5 bases). The CDR3 extends over 14 amino acids. Trimming cost V 1 base and J 3 bases, with 9 bases left between them. CDR1 is KGHSH, CDR2 LQKENI, per germline. The DNA for the CDR3 is TGTGCCAGCTCACCACTACCGGGGGACTATGGCTACACCTTC. This gives the protein CASSPLPGDYGYTF.

This chain links TRBV30 with TRBJ2-1; 11 nucleotides line up with TRBD2. This CDR3 contains 12 residues. Germline loops: CDR1 GTSNPN, CDR2 SVGIG (reference sequence). The CDR3 DNA follows: TGTGCTCTCCTTCCGGGACTAGCGGAACAGTTCTTC. Translation: CALLPGLAEQFF.

The chain recombines TRBV2 with TRBJ1-3, with 7 positions matching TRBD1. CDR1 and CDR2 (germline): SNHLY, FYNNEI. The CDR3 runs to 18 residues. J gave up 2 bases and V 7 bases, and 17 bases lay outside the gene matches. CDR3 sequence: CASIGPPFRQGTGNTIYF. The CDR3 nucleotides are TGTGCCAGCATAGGCCCCCCGTTCCGACAGGGCACTGGAAACACCATATATTTT.

The chain recombines TRBV27 with TRBJ2-1; no reliable D call. With 8 bases removed from V and 2 bases from J, the gap between germline ends came to 19 bases. The CDR3 extends over 16 amino acids. Germline assignment: CDR1 MNHEY and CDR2 SMNVEV (reference sequence). Here the CDR3 DNA reads TGTGCCAGCGACATCCAACATCTTTTTGCCTACAATGAGCAGTTCTTC. Its translation is CASDIQHLFAYNEQFF.

V is TRBV4-2 and J is TRBJ2-7; weak D call: TRBD2 (6 bases). With 1 base removed from V and 3 bases from J, the gap between germline ends came to 16 bases. There are 16 residues in the CDR3. Germline loops: CDR1 LGHNA, CDR2 YNFKEQ. In DNA, the CDR3 is TGTGCCAGCAGCCAAGGATTAGCGGAGGTTTACTACGAGCAGTACTTC. Its protein is CASSQGLAEVYYEQYF.

This sequence joins TRBV5-1 and TRBJ2-5; TRBD1 agrees at 9 bases. V was pared by 0 bases and J by 5 bases, with 2 bases of the junction left unmatched. The V gene's germline CDR1 is SGHRS and CDR2 YFSETQ. The CDR3 totals 14 residues. The CDR3 region is CASSLVQGAETQYF. The CDR3 coding sequence is TGCGCCAGCAGCTTGGTACAGGGGGCTGAGACCCAGTACTTC.

V gene TRBV3-1 (or the pseudogene TRBV3-2) combines with J gene TRBJ1-3; D is undetermined. The CDR3 covers 15 residues. Trimming stripped 1 base from V and 0 bases from J, with 7 bases between. The germline gives CDR1 LGHDT, CDR2 YNNKEL (reference sequence). The chain's CDR3 is CASSQGLTSGNTIYF. CDR3 in DNA: TGTGCCAGCAGCCAAGGACTGACCTCTGGAAACACCATATATTTT.

The chain carries TRBV2 and TRBJ2-5, with D perhaps TRBD2 (6 bases). CDR1 is SNHLY, CDR2 FYNNEI, per germline. This CDR3 has 13 amino acids. V lost 5 bases and J lost 11, with 18 bases in between. The CDR3 loop reads CASSPSSAPLQYF. The CDR3 nucleotides are TGTGCCAGCAGTCCCTCTAGCGCCCCACTTCAGTACTTC.

The V call is TRBV3-1 (or the pseudogene TRBV3-2), the J call TRBJ1-2, with D possibly TRBD1 on 5 matching bases. The germline V gene has CDR1 LGHDT and CDR2 YNNKEL (reference sequence). V lost 3 bases, J lost 4 bases, and 18 bases lay in between. The CDR3 is 16 amino acids. In nucleotides, the CDR3 is TGTGCCAGCAGCCACCGCGGGGGGGGACCGGTCTATGGCTACACCTTC. Protein sequence: CASSHRGGGPVYGYTF.

The J gene is TRBJ1-3, the V gene TRBV28, with a possible D match to TRBD1 (6 bases). CDR3 size: 16 residues. The V gene lost 6 bases and the J gene lost 8 bases, with 23 bases spanning the gap. CDR1 and CDR2 from the germline V gene are MDHEN and SYDVKM. CDR3 loop: CASRQTGSKGWDTIYF. The CDR3, as DNA: TGTGCCAGCAGACAAACAGGGTCTAAGGGCTGGGACACCATATATTTT.

The genes are TRBV6-4 and TRBJ2-3; 10 positions match TRBD1. The germline CDR1 and CDR2 sequences are MRHNA and SNTAGT. This CDR3 is built from 15 residues. Trimming took 4 bases from V and 3 from J; bases not matched to a gene: 4. The CDR3 is CASSVGDRGTDTQYF. The CDR3 DNA sequence: TGTGCCAGCAGTGTGGGGGACAGGGGAACAGATACGCAGTATTTT.

The V gene is TRBV6-1, the J gene TRBJ2-5; D unresolved. V lost 1 base to trimming and J lost 2 bases, with 17 bases between them. The CDR3 is 17 residues long. Germline V gene data show CDR1 as MNHNS and CDR2 as SASEGT. This CDR3 reads CASSEGWSWQPQETQYF. In nucleotides, the CDR3 is TGTGCCAGCAGTGAAGGATGGAGTTGGCAGCCGCAAGAGACCCAGTACTTC.

The DNA of the CDR3 is TGTGCCAGCAGCGGTACGGGACAGGGGAATTCACCCCTCCACTTT. Protein: CASSGTGQGNSPLHF. J is TRBJ1-6 and V is TRBV9; TRBD1 agrees at 10 bases. V was pared by 3 bases and J by 7 bases, with 4 bases of the junction left unmatched. CDR3 length equals 15 residues. CDR1 is SGDLS and CDR2 is YYNGEE in the germline V gene.

This clone occurred once. J is TRBJ1-3 and V is TRBV5-6; D possibly corresponds to TRBD1 (5 bases). The CDR3 runs to 15 residues. Germline values: CDR1 SGHDT, CDR2 YYEEEE. With 0 bases removed from V and 4 bases from J, the gap between germline ends came to 11 bases. The CDR3 DNA follows: TGTGCCAGCAGCTTGGAAGGGGCCTCGGGAAACACCATATATTTT. Translated: CASSLEGASGNTIYF. Drawing the rest from reference TRBV5-6 and TRBJ1-3, the complete variable domain is DAGVTQSPTHLIKTRGQQVTLRCSPKSGHDTVSWYQQALGQGPQFIFQYYEEEERQRGNFPDRFSGHQFPNYSSELNVNALLLGDSALYLCASSLEGASGNTIYFGEGSWLTVV.

This clone was seen more than once but under ten times. The rearrangement uses TRBV4-2 and TRBJ1-1; tentative D call: TRBD1 (5 bases). This CDR3 spans 13 amino acids. Per the germline V gene, CDR1 is LGHNA and CDR2 is YNFKEQ. Trimming removed 1 base at V and 3 bases at J, with 6 bases between. The CDR3 DNA reads as TGTGCCAGCAGCCAAGCCAGGGACACTGAAGCTTTCTTT. It translates to CASSQARDTEAFF.

V and J are TRBV5-6 and TRBJ1-1; TRBD1 aligns across 7 bases. The CDR3 spans 13 residues. V shed 0 bases, J shed 6 bases, and the junction held 2 bases outside the gene matches. CDR1 is SGHDT and CDR2 is YYEEEE in the germline V gene. In DNA, the CDR3 is TGTGCCAGCAGCTTGGGGGGGACAGCTGAAGCTTTCTTT. Protein: CASSLGGTAEAFF.

This clone occurred once. This chain uses TRBV3-1 (or the pseudogene TRBV3-2) with TRBJ2-5, with TRBD2 identical over 8 bases. This CDR3 spans 16 amino acids. Germline V CDR1 and CDR2: LGHDT, YNNKEL (reference sequence). V lost 2 bases, J lost 5 bases, and 10 bases stayed unmatched. CDR3 nucleotide sequence: TGTGCCAGCAGCCAACGAACCGGGGGGGCCGTTGAGACCCAGTACTTC. Its protein is CASSQRTGGAVETQYF.

The chain is built from TRBV18 and TRBJ2-5, with 14 bases aligning to TRBD2. V shed 6 bases, J shed 3 bases, and the junction held 3 bases outside the gene matches. Germline V gene sequence: CDR1 KGHSH, CDR2 LQKENI. This CDR3 contains 15 residues. The CDR3 bases are TGTGCCAGCTCGTCGGGACTAGCGGGAGAAGAGACCCAGTACTTC. Translated, it gives CASSSGLAGEETQYF.

This CDR3 is CASTKNQPQHF. For the CDR3, the DNA is TGTGCCAGCACCAAAAATCAGCCCCAGCATTTT. This chain links TRBV6-5 with TRBJ1-5; D ambiguous. Germline CDR1 reads MNHEY; CDR2 reads SVGAGI. Trimming left V 7 bases short and J 4 bases short, with 5 bases between. CDR3 length equals 11 residues.